The 5 T cell receptor beta chains reported below all come from one sample, sequenced in a study of CD8 T cells in ankylosing spondylitis. One entry per CDR3 protein results from TCRdb running MiXCR on the 5' RACE reads. Here the sample spans about 160,000 distinct CDR3 sequences, about 18% being singletons. Sequencing used blood, either unsorted or a sorted T cell fraction (not recorded which). These receptors came from a male donor with ankylosing spondylitis or in good health (not recorded which).

The chain carries TRBV7-2 and TRBJ1-2; no definite D call. The germline V gene encodes CDR1 SGHTA and CDR2 FQGNSA. This CDR3 spans 15 amino acids. Deletions cut 1 base from V and 8 bases from J, with 17 bases between. The CDR3 sequence is CASSLVTPGESGYTF. CDR3 DNA sequence: TGTGCCAGCAGCTTAGTAACCCCCGGGGAGTCCGGCTACACCTTC.

The chain couples TRBV24-1 to TRBJ2-2, with TRBD2 as a possible D gene (6 bases). Germline V gene sequence: CDR1 KGHDR, CDR2 SFDVKD. V was clipped by 7 bases and J by 4 bases, with 12 bases between them. This CDR3 is built from 14 residues. The CDR3 loop reads CATRSGEFTGELFF. In DNA, the CDR3 is TGTGCCACCAGATCGGGAGAGTTCACCGGGGAGCTGTTTTTT.

Only a few counts were recorded for this clonotype. The V and J genes are TRBV5-1 and TRBJ2-3; TRBD1 agrees at 10 bases. The trim removed 4 bases at V and 4 bases at J, leaving 9 bases unmatched. Germline V gene data show CDR1 as SGHRS and CDR2 as YFSETQ. The CDR3 loop spans 16 amino acids. CDR3: CASSPGRGQGADTQYF. The CDR3 region has the DNA TGCGCCAGCAGCCCAGGCAGAGGACAGGGGGCAGATACGCAGTATTTT.

Only a few counts were recorded for this clonotype. The V and J genes are TRBV7-7 and TRBJ2-2, with TRBD1 matching 7 bases. The CDR3 is 17 amino acids. J gave up 4 bases and V 1 base, and 9 bases lay outside the gene matches. Germline V gives CDR1 SSHAT, CDR2 FNYEAQ (reference sequence). The CDR3 loop is CASSLEGAGAGTGELFF. CDR3 coding DNA: TGTGCCAGCAGCTTAGAGGGGGCAGGGGCCGGCACCGGGGAGCTGTTTTTT.

DNA of the CDR3: TGTGCCAGCAGCCAAGGGCAAGGGCTCGTAACAGATACGCAGTATTTT. Amino acids: CASSQGQGLVTDTQYF. The V call is TRBV3-1, the J call TRBJ2-3; unclear D gene. Germline CDR1 is LGHDT and CDR2 is YNNKEL (reference sequence). V was clipped by 1 base and J by 3 bases, with 14 bases between them. The CDR3 contains 16 residues.